These T cell receptor beta chains were read from a single sample in a study of blood T cell repertoires in COVID-19. The data were produced by immunoSEQ multiplex PCR, yet TCRdb's version contains in-frame clones alone and is incomplete. This sample has about 270,000 clones, with around 89% found just once. The sample comprised PBMCs or T cells enriched from blood (not recorded which). These receptors all stem from a woman aged 25 to 45 with acute COVID-19. Both conserved end residues are part of each CDR3. D genes are given only for firm matches. For some rows the clone size is stated as once, few or many, or as a class when expanded; others skip it.

D gene,J gene,V gene,clone size,CDR3 DNA,CDR3 protein
NA,TRBJ1-1,TRBV12-3/TRBV12-4,NA,TGTGCCAGCAGTAACATGAACACTGAAGCTTTCTTT,CASSNMNTEAFF
TRBD2,TRBJ2-7,TRBV27,NA,TGTGCCAGCAGTTCCCGACTAGCGGGAGGCCCATGGGCATCCTACGAGCAGTACTTC,CASSSRLAGGPWASYEQYF
TRBD1,TRBJ1-5,TRBV10-3,NA,TGTGCCATCAGTGATCAGGGGGCGGGGAATCAGCCCCAGCATTTT,CAISDQGAGNQPQHF
TRBD1,TRBJ2-4,TRBV6-4,NA,TGTGCCAGCAGTCCGGACAGGGGAAACATTCAGTACTTC,CASSPDRGNIQYF
TRBD2,TRBJ2-1,TRBV10-3,NA,TGTGCCATCAGTGTGGGGACTAGCGAATACAATGAGCAGTTCTTC,CAISVGTSEYNEQFF
NA,TRBJ2-1,TRBV12-3/TRBV12-4,NA,TGTGCCAGCAGTTTGTCGTGGGGGGATGAGCAGTTCTTC,CASSLSWGDEQFF
NA,TRBJ2-1,TRBV2,few,TGTGCCACCAAGACAGGCCTAGGGTGGTTCTTC,CATKTGLGWFF
TRBD2,TRBJ2-7,TRBV28,NA,TGTGCCAGCAGTTTAACCGGGACTAGCGGATCCTACGAGCAGTACTTC,CASSLTGTSGSYEQYF
NA,TRBJ1-5,TRBV19,NA,TGTGCCAGCCTCCAGGGATATAGCAATCAGCCCCAGCATTTT,CASLQGYSNQPQHF
NA,TRBJ1-1,TRBV10-2,NA,TGCGCCAGCAGTGGGCCCCTGGGACAGAACACTGAAGCTTTCTTT,CASSGPLGQNTEAFF